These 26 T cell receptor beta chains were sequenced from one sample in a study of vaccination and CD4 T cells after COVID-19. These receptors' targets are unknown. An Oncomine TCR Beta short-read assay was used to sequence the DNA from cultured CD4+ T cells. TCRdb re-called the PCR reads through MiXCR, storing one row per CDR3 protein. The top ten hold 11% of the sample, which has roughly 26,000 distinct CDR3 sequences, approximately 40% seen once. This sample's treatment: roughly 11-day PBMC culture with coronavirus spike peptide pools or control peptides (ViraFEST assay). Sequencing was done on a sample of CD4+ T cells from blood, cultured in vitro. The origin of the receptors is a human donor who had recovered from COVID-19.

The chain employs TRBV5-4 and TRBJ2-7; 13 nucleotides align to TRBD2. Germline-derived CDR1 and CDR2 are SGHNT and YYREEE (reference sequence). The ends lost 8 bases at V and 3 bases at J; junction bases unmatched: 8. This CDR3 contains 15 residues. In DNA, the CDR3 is TGTGCCAGTGGACTAGCGGGAGCCATTAACTACGAGCAGTACTTC. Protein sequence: CASGLAGAINYEQYF.

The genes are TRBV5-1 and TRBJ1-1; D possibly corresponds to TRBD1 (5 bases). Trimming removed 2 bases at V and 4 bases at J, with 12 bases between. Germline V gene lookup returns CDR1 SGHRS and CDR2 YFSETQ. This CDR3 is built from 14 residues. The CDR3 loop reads CASSFFREGTEAFF. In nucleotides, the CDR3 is TGCGCCAGCAGCTTCTTCAGGGAAGGCACTGAAGCTTTCTTT.

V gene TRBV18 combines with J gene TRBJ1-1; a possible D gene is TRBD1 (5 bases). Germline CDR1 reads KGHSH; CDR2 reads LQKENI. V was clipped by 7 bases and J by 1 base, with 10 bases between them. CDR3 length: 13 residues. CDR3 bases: TGTGCCAGCTGCCAAGGGGCGAACACTGAAGCTTTCTTT. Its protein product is CASCQGANTEAFF.

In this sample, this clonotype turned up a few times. Written as DNA, the CDR3 is TGTGCCAGCCGCCGGGGGATTTTGGAGACCCAGTACTTC. The encoded protein is CASRRGILETQYF. This chain connects TRBV27 to TRBJ2-5, with D perhaps matching TRBD2 (6 bases). The V end lost 8 bases, the J end lost 5 bases, and 15 bases lay between the germline ends. The CDR3 spans 13 residues. Germline V gene sequence: CDR1 MNHEY, CDR2 SMNVEV (reference sequence).

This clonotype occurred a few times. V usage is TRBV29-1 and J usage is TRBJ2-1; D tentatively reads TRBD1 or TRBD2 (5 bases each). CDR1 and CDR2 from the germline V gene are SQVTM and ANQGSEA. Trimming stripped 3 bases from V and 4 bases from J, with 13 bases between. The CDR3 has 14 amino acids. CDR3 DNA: TGCAGCGTTGAGGGCAGGGAGAGGTACAATGAGCAGTTCTTC. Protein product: CSVEGRERYNEQFF.

The CDR3 sequence: CRAGEVKQFF. The CDR3 DNA reads TGCAGGGCCGGGGAGGTCAAGCAGTTCTTC. This chain joins TRBV20-1 and TRBJ2-1, with D possibly matching TRBD2 (6 bases). In germline, CDR1 is DFQATT, CDR2 SNEGSKA (reference sequence). The CDR3 length is 10 residues.

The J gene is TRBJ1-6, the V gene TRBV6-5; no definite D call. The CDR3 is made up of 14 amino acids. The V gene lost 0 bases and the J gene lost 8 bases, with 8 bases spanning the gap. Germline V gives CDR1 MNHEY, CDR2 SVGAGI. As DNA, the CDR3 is TGTGCCAGCAGTTACTCGTTCGGGGATTCACCCCTCCACTTT. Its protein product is CASSYSFGDSPLHF.

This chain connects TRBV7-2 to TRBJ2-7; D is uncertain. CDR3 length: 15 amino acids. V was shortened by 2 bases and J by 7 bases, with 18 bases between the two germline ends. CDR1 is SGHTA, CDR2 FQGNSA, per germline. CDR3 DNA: TGTGCCAGCAGCTTACGGTACTACGGGCTAAGTGAGCAGTACTTC. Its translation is CASSLRYYGLSEQYF.

The CDR3 nucleotides read TGTGCCAGCAGTTACCCCTCGGGACAGGGGGCGGGGGCTTTCTTT. Its protein product is CASSYPSGQGAGAFF. The chain joins TRBV6-5 to TRBJ1-1; 12 positions agree with TRBD1. V shed 2 bases and J 11 bases; nucleotides not matched to a gene: 9. This CDR3 comprises 15 residues. Germline V gene data show CDR1 as MNHEY and CDR2 as SVGAGI.

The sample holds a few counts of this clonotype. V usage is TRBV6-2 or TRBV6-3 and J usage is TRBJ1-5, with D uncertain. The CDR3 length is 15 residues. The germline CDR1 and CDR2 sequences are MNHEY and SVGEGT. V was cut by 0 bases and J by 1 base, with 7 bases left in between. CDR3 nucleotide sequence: TGTGCCAGCAGTTACTCGAGGGAGAGCAATCAGCCCCAGCATTTT. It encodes CASSYSRESNQPQHF.

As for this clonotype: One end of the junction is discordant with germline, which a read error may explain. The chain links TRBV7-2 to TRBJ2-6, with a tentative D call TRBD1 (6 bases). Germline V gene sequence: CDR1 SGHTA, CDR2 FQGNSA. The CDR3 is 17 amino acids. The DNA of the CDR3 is TGTGCCAGTAGCTTCATCAGGGGCGCGCCTGGGGCCAACGTCCTGACTTTC. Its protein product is CASSFIRGAPGANVLTF.

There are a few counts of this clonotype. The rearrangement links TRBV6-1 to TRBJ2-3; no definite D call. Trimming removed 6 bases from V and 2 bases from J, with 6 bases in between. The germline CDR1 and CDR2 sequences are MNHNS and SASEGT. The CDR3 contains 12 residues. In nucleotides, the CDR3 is TGTGCCAGCAGGCGGCACACAGATACGCAGTATTTT. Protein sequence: CASRRHTDTQYF.

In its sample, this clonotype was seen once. The CDR3 DNA is TGTGCCAGCAGCGTAGAGGGACTAGGGGGCGCCTACAATGAGCAGTTCTTC. It encodes CASSVEGLGGAYNEQFF. This chain joins TRBV9 and TRBJ2-1, with D tentatively TRBD2 (8 bases). Germline assignment: CDR1 SGDLS and CDR2 YYNGEE. V lost 0 bases and J lost 2, with 15 bases in between. The CDR3 runs 17 residues.

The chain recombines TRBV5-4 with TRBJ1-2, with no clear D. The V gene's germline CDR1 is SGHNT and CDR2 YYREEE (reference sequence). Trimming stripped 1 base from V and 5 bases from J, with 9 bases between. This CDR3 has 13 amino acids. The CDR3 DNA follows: TGTGCCAGCAGCTTGACAGAGAATTATGGCTACACCTTC. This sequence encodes CASSLTENYGYTF.

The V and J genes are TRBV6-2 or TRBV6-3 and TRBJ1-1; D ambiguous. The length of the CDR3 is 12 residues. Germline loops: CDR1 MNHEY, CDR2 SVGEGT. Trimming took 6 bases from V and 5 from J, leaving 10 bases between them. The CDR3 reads CASRPSWTEAFF. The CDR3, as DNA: TGTGCCAGCAGACCCAGTTGGACTGAAGCTTTCTTT.

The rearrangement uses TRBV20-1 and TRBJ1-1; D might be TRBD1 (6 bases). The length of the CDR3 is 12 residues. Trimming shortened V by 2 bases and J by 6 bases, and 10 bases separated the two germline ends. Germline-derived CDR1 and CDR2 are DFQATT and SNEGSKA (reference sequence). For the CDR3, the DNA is TGCAGTGCTAGAAAAACAGGGTCTGAAGCTTTCTTT. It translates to CSARKTGSEAFF.

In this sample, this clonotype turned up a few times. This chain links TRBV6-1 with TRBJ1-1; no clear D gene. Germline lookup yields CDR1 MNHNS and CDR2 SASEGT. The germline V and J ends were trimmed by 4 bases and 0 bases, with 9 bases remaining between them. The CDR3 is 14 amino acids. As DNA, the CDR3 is TGTGCCAGCAGTGTAAAAGTCATGAACACTGAAGCTTTCTTT. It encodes CASSVKVMNTEAFF.

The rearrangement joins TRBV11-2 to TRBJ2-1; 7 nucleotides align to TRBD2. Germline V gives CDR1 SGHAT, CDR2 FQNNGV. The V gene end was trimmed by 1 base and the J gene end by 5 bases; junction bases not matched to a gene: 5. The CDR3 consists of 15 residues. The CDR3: CASSLVASGNNEQFF. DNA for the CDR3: TGTGCCAGCAGCTTAGTGGCTAGCGGAAACAATGAGCAGTTCTTC.

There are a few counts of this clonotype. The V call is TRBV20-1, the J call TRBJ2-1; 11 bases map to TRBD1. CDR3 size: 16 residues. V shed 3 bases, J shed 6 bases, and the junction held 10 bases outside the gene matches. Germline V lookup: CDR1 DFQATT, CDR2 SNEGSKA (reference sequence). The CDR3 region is CSARGLDRGPPNEQFF. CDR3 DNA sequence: TGCAGTGCTAGGGGATTGGACAGGGGGCCCCCCAATGAGCAGTTCTTC.

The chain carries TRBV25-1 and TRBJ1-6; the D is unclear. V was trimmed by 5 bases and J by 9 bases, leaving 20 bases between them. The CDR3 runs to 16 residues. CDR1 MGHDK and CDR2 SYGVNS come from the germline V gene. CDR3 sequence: CASSPRWERGGSPLHF. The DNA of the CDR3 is TGTGCCAGCAGTCCTAGGTGGGAGCGAGGAGGTTCACCCCTCCACTTT.

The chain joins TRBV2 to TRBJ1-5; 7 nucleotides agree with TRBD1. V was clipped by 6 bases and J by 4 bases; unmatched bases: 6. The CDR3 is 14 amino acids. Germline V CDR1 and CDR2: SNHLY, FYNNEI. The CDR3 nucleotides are TGTGCCAGCAGGCCAGACAGGGAAAATCAGCCCCAGCATTTT. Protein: CASRPDRENQPQHF.

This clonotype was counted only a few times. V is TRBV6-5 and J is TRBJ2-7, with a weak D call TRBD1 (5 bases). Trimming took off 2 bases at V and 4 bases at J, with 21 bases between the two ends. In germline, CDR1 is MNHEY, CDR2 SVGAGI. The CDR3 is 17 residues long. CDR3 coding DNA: TGTGCCAGCAGTTACCAGCAGGCAGGGTCTTGGGGATACGAGCAGTACTTC. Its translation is CASSYQQAGSWGYEQYF.

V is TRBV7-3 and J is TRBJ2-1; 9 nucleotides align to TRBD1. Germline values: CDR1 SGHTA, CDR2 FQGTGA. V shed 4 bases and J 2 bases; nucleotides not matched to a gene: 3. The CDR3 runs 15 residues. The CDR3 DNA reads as TGTGCCAGCAGCTCGGGGACAGGGACCTACAATGAGCAGTTCTTC. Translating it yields CASSSGTGTYNEQFF.

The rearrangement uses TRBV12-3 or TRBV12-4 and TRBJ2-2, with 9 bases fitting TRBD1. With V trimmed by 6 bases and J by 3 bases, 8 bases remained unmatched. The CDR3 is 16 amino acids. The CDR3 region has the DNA TGTGCCAGCAGCCCGGGGACAGGGATCGACACCGGGGAGCTGTTTTTT. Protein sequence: CASSPGTGIDTGELFF.

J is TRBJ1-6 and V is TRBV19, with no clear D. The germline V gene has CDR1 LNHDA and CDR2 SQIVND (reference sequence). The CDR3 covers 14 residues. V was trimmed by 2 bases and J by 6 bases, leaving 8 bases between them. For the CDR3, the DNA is TGTGCCAGTAGTATATCCGGGAGTAATTCACCCCTCCACTTT. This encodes CASSISGSNSPLHF.

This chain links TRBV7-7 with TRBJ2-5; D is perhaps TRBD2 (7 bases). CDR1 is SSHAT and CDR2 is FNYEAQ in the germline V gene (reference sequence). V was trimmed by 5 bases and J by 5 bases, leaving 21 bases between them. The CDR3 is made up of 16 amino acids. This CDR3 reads CASSRRVAGAVETQYF. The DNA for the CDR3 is TGTGCCAGCAGCCGCCGGGTGGCGGGGGCCGTGGAGACCCAGTACTTC.